This T cell receptor (beta chain) appears in the sequencing data of a study of blood T cell repertoires in COVID-19. Study-wide background: From the United States, Italy and Spain came samples of acute and convalescent COVID-19. T cells, B-cell-depleted T cells, or PBMCs provided the cDNA or gDNA that served as material.

Original processing notes: Quantification of nucleated cells was approximated via reference gene primer amplification. Using immunoSEQ multiplex PCR, the repertoire was profiled, and TCRdb retains in-frame clones only, with some absent. Clone size and V and J calls were adopted from that table, with D and trimming inferred from the DNA. The sample includes roughly 250,000 clones, about 80% seen only once; the top ten take 7.5% to 9%. Germline assignment: CDR1 MNHEY and CDR2 SMNVEV (reference sequence). The CDR3 runs to 16 residues. The V gene end was trimmed by 3 bases and the J gene end by 5 bases; junction bases not matched to a gene: 12.

The sample consisted of peripheral blood. The gene calls are TRBV27 and TRBJ2-5; the match to TRBD1 covers 7 bases. This TCR derives from a human donor in a cohort sampled during active COVID-19. CDR3 in DNA: TGTGCCAGCAGTTTGAACCCAGAGGGGGCTTGGGAGACCCAGTACTTC. It specifies CASSLNPEGAWETQYF.